The following is a T cell receptor (beta chain) sequence with its context. The antigen remains unidentified. CDR3 size: 13 residues. Germline V gives CDR1 MGHRA, CDR2 YSYEKL. V was shortened by 1 base and J by 4 bases, with 7 bases between the two germline ends. This sample stems from a study of T cell responses to AZD1222 COVID-19 vaccine. Sequenced by immunoSEQ multiplex PCR; TCRdb stores in-frame clones only, minus some. This sample yields 100,000 to 150,000 clones, of which roughly nine tenths are seen a single time; about 4.5% belongs to the top ten. Study observations and caveats: The donor cohort was predominantly white British with a female majority, and clonal diversity may have been underestimated.

The gene calls are TRBV4-1 and TRBJ1-2; D may be TRBD1 (6 bases). This material consisted of peripheral blood, taken on day 0 of AZD1222 vaccination. The clonotype was recovered from an adult in good health. CDR3 nucleotides: TGCGCCAGCAGCCAAGGGACAGCCTATGGCTACACCTTC. Encoded protein: CASSQGTAYGYTF.